Sequencing of this T cell receptor (beta chain) was carried out in a study of T cell changes during pregnancy in multiple sclerosis. The repertoire was sequenced with immunoSEQ multiplex PCR; TCRdb's copy has only in-frame clones and lacks some. The sample lists 30,000 to 45,000 clones, 93% occurring once. The CDR3 sequence is 14 residues long. CDR1 MNHNS and CDR2 SASEGT come from the germline V gene. Trimming stripped 5 bases from V and 4 bases from J, with 12 bases between. This receptor was taken from a female donor with multiple sclerosis, enrolled in a pregnancy study. The V and J genes are TRBV6-1 and TRBJ1-5, with a tentative D call TRBD1 (5 bases). The sequences come from CD4+ T cells from peripheral blood mononuclear cells, collected in the first trimester of pregnancy. The CDR3 here is CASSLTGRNQPQHF. As DNA, the CDR3 is TGTGCCAGCAGTCTTACAGGTCGAAATCAGCCCCAGCATTTT.